This TCR beta chain is from a study of shared clonotypes between healthy human individuals. Points from the study as a whole: Non-shared clonotypes displayed generation probabilities falling below those of clonotypes present in all four donors. Sequencing depth was predicted to influence how clonotypes are shared among donors.

Authors' processing steps: Filtering differed for immunoSEQ, which gave only junction sequences without quality scores. Measured with immunoSEQ multiplex PCR; TCRdb has only the in-frame clones, and not every one. That table furnishes V, J and clone size, whereas the DNA furnished D and trimming. The table has around 1.4 million clones, approximately 98.5% seen once; the top ten hold about 0.4%. The CDR3 loop spans 16 amino acids. Germline V gene sequence: CDR1 MNHEY, CDR2 SVGAGI. V lost 2 bases to trimming and J lost 3 bases; unmatched junction nucleotides: 5. This clone was seen only once. Its antigen remains unidentified.

This sequence originates from a man younger than 40 in good health. Sequenced: naive CD4+ T cells sorted from blood. Subset indicated: CD45RA+ positively selected. V usage is TRBV6-5 and J usage is TRBJ1-5, with TRBD1 identical over 9 bases. The CDR3 DNA is TGTGCCAGCAGTTACATCGGGACAGGGATCAATCAGCCCCAGCATTTT. Translating it yields CASSYIGTGINQPQHF.